This entry lists 20 T cell receptor beta chains sequenced from one sample in a study of T cells expressing NK-cell markers (dated by TCRdb to 2020 to 2021). Libraries were made using 5' RACE. Sequenced using an Illumina HiSeq 2000. TCRdb reprocessed the reads into one record per CDR3 protein sequence, lacking DNA. This sample's listing comprises tens of thousands of distinct CDR3 sequences. In total, the top ten clones hold less than 65% of the sample. Sample: blood T cells: a sorted CD56 or NKG2C T cell subset, CD4+ or CD8+ T cells, or bulk PBMC T cells (not recorded which). Receptors were obtained from a woman between 18 and 75 years old in good health.

The CDR3 reads CASIPGTGLGEQYF. The V call is TRBV6-1, the J call TRBJ2-7; the D call from TCRdb, TRBD1, cannot be confirmed without DNA. The CDR3 sequence is 14 residues long. CDR1 and CDR2 (germline): MNHNS, SASEGT.

The chain has TRBV2 and TRBJ2-7. Germline V gives CDR1 SNHLY, CDR2 FYNNEI. CDR3 size: 11 residues. The CDR3: CASSVGREQYF.

The chain joins TRBV5-1 to TRBJ2-3; TCRdb reports TRBD2, a call that lacks DNA to check it against. Germline lookup yields CDR1 SGHRS and CDR2 YFSETQ. The CDR3 sequence is 15 residues long. CDR3 sequence reads: CASSLSSGGTDTQYF.

The chain couples TRBV7-9 to TRBJ2-7; TCRdb proposes TRBD1, but this gene call is untestable without DNA. Germline V gene lookup returns CDR1 SEHNR and CDR2 FQNEAQ (reference sequence). The CDR3 loop spans 14 amino acids. Here the CDR3 reads CASSSPTGAYEQYF.

The chain uses TRBV12-3 or TRBV12-4 and TRBJ1-5. The CDR3 length is 16 residues. The CDR3 loop reads CASSFGGDRTNQPQHF.

V gene TRBV7-6 combines with J gene TRBJ2-1; TCRdb's D call of TRBD2 is untestable without DNA. This CDR3 region has 15 residues. Germline CDR1 is SGHVS and CDR2 is FNYEAQ. The CDR3 loop reads CASSTRLADFNEQFF.

The rearrangement joins TRBV7-9 to TRBJ2-1. From germline, CDR1 is SEHNR and CDR2 FQNEAQ (reference sequence). CDR3 length: 12 amino acids. CDR3 protein: CASSPYGNEQFF.

The chain's CDR3 is CASSQDYEEGALDNEQFF. This chain uses TRBV3-1 with TRBJ2-1; there is no DNA to check the TCRdb D call of TRBD1. Germline V gives CDR1 LGHDT, CDR2 YNNKEL (reference sequence). CDR3 length equals 18 residues.

This chain links TRBV7-8 with TRBJ2-1; TCRdb indicates TRBD2, and absent DNA this call remains unverified. CDR1 and CDR2 from the germline V gene are SGHVS and FQNEAQ. This CDR3 is built from 16 residues. CDR3 region: CASSQGLGFGGNEQFF.

V usage is TRBV5-1 and J usage is TRBJ2-1; the D gene TCRdb calls, TRBD2, cannot be checked with no DNA. The CDR3 extends over 16 amino acids. CDR1 is SGHRS and CDR2 is YFSETQ in the germline V gene. The CDR3 reads CASSLPSGGALNEQFF.

The chain employs TRBV4-1 and TRBJ2-1; with no DNA, the TCRdb D assignment of TRBD1 cannot be verified. Germline loops: CDR1 MGHRA, CDR2 YSYEKL. This CDR3 has 17 amino acids. Here the CDR3 reads CASSQEFEGASYNEQFF.

The chain combines TRBV4-1 with TRBJ2-7; TCRdb outputs TRBD1, but without DNA this stays unchecked. The germline V gene encodes CDR1 MGHRA and CDR2 YSYEKL. The CDR3 is 15 amino acids. CDR3 in amino acids: CASSHFRDTHYEQYF.

The V and J genes are TRBV15 and TRBJ2-2; TCRdb reports TRBD1, a call that lacks DNA to check it against. There are 15 residues in the CDR3. Germline V gives CDR1 LNHNV, CDR2 YYDKDF (reference sequence). This CDR3 is CATSDAARESGELFF.

This chain connects TRBV9 to TRBJ2-7. Germline V gene lookup returns CDR1 SGDLS and CDR2 YYNGEE. The CDR3 sequence is 13 residues long. The CDR3 region is CASSLDLASEQYF.

J is TRBJ2-1 and V is TRBV6-1; TCRdb picks TRBD1, but there is no DNA to check that call. This CDR3 region has 19 residues. Per the germline V gene, CDR1 is MNHNS and CDR2 is SASEGT. This CDR3 reads CASSEAPGQVGALYNEQFF.

The V call is TRBV7-9, the J call TRBJ2-5; TCRdb's assignment of TRBD2 cannot be checked, as there is no DNA. From germline, CDR1 is SEHNR and CDR2 FQNEAQ (reference sequence). The CDR3 spans 15 residues. The CDR3 sequence is CASSFGLGSQETQYF. The full variable domain, rest sourced from reference TRBV7-9 and TRBJ2-5, is DTGVSQNPRHKITKRGQNVTFRCDPISEHNRLYWYRQTLGQGPEFLTYFQNEAQLEKSRLLSDRFSAERPKGSFSTLEIQRTEQGDSAMYLCASSFGLGSQETQYFGPGTRLLVL.

The chain joins TRBV7-9 to TRBJ2-7; TCRdb designates TRBD2, a call that cannot be tested without DNA. Germline assignment: CDR1 SEHNR and CDR2 FQNEAQ (reference sequence). The CDR3 loop spans 15 amino acids. CDR3 amino acids: CASKISGSPSYEQYF.

V gene TRBV7-9 combines with J gene TRBJ2-7; the TRBD1 assignment by TCRdb is unverifiable without DNA. Germline V gene lookup returns CDR1 SEHNR and CDR2 FQNEAQ (reference sequence). The CDR3 spans 15 residues. The CDR3 loop reads CASSNQGGDSYEQYF.

The chain employs TRBV10-3 and TRBJ2-7; absent DNA, TCRdb's TRBD1 call cannot be checked. CDR1 is ENHRY and CDR2 is SYGVKD in the germline V gene. The CDR3 is 12 residues long. The chain's CDR3 is CAGGKGTYEQYF.

The V call is TRBV27, the J call TRBJ1-1; there is no DNA to check the TCRdb D call of TRBD1. CDR3 length equals 14 residues. Germline loops: CDR1 MNHEY, CDR2 SMNVEV (reference sequence). The CDR3 here is CASRIDRLNTEAFF.